The entry below describes one TCR beta chain. The target antigen is unknown. This specimen comes from a study of PD-1 blockade in classical Hodgkin lymphoma. Study observations and caveats: In newly diagnosed patients, baseline TCR diversity was reportedly below that of healthy donors. Researchers reported that CD4+ TCR diversity, though not CD8+, rose significantly by C4D1.

V was shortened by 2 bases and J by 6 bases, with 13 bases between the two germline ends. This CDR3 is 15 amino acids long. CDR1 and CDR2 (germline): MNHNS, SASEGT. Exposure to brentuximab vedotin varied, and each patient had relapsed following autologous stem cell transplantation. Here immunoSEQ multiplex PCR was the method, and the copy in TCRdb shows in-frame clones only, minus some. The sample carries under 20,000 clones, around 85% recorded once. The chain carries TRBV6-1 and TRBJ2-2; D perhaps matches TRBD2 (6 bases). This specimen was peripheral blood mononuclear cells (PBMCs), taken at baseline. This receptor was identified in a human donor with classical Hodgkin lymphoma. CDR3 sequence (DNA): TGTGCCAGCAGTGAACCGGGGGTAGGGGCCGGGGAGCTGTTTTTT. It translates to CASSEPGVGAGELFF.